What follows describes a single T cell receptor beta chain. This clonotype was observed many times. What this receptor recognizes is not known. Base qualities are missing; no much larger clone stands one base away. Trimming removed 5 bases from V and 1 base from J, leaving 6 bases between the germline ends. The CDR3 has 13 amino acids, counting the end cysteine and phenylalanine. Just CDR3 DNA is preserved here, 39 bases in frame from base 1. CDR1 and CDR2 (SNHLY, FYNNEI) derive from the germline V gene. Sequenced using an Illumina HiSeq 1500. TCRdb's own reprocessing of the public reads used fastp at Q25 and MiXCR and kept productive beta chains. Merged by CDR3 protein, the rows form single entries marked with the most common genes and DNA. The sample contains more than 75,000 distinct CDR3 sequences, roughly 3.6% of them found a single time. 3.5% to 6% of the sample is taken by the ten largest. The sample is drawn from a study of T cell repertoires in cytomegalovirus infection (dated by TCRdb to about 2019). About the study as a whole: Donor HLA type was relevant to the analysis, as public TCR beta signatures indicated carriage of CMV infection together with the matching HLA type.

On the study overall, not on this receptor specifically: The ex vivo response was dominated by HLA-C-restricted CMV-specific TCR beta clonotypes, which also provided the single most frequent clonotype in two of eight donors. Cumulative frequency of public TCR beta family members discriminated carriers of CMV infection plus the relevant HLA type in this cohort and an independent roughly 330-donor cohort.

The chain uses TRBV2 and TRBJ2-1, with no D gene named confidently. The sequence was collected from a human donor in good health (CMV status not recorded). Some clones in this sample may be carry-over from other donors' samples. The sequenced sample was PBMCs. The CDR3 corresponds to CASSKDSYNEQFF. The DNA is TGTGCCAGCAGTAAGGATTCCTACAATGAGCAGTTCTTC.